This T cell receptor (beta chain) derives from a study of CD8 T cells in Susac syndrome. This CDR3 is built from 15 residues. V was clipped by 1 base and J by 3 bases, with 12 bases between them. Germline V CDR1 and CDR2: SGHTA, FQGNSA. On this clonotype itself: The target antigen is unknown.

Sequencing targeted TCR beta in blood CD8+ and CD4+ T cells. TEMRA cells were enriched by FACS, while CD8+ and CD4+ T cells were obtained through a negative isolation that was performed magnetically. Study-wide points: The study recognized that its TCR sequencing and HLA analysis covered a relatively small number of individuals.

The RNA input was roughly 0.45 to 1 ug, and it was reverse transcribed with random hexamers. Amplification of TCR beta CDR3 used immunoSEQ multiplex PCR across 54 Vbeta and 13 Jbeta. Each CDR3 protein gets one entry after TCRdb re-called the immunoSEQ multiplex PCR reads with MiXCR. In the table there are 250,000 to 300,000 distinct CDR3 sequences, approximately 85% of which are singletons. The chain joins TRBV7-2 to TRBJ1-1, with no clear D. This TCR was sampled from a human donor with multiple sclerosis. The specimen sequenced was CD8+ T cells from PBMCs. The CDR3: CASSLGQVLYTEAFF. The CDR3 DNA reads as TGTGCCAGCAGCTTAGGCCAAGTTCTTTACACTGAAGCTTTCTTT. Supplemented by reference TRBV7-2 and TRBJ1-1, the full variable domain reads GAGVSQSPSNKVTEKGKDVELRCDPISGHTALYWYRQSLGQGLEFLIYFQGNSAPDKSGLPSDRFSAERTGGSVSTLTIQRTQQEDSAVYLCASSLGQVLYTEAFFGQGTRLTVV.